This T cell receptor (beta chain) derives from a study of T cells in tuberculosis. Looking at the study overall: CD1B tetramers identified T cells specific for mycobacterial lipid GMM. Study findings and constraints: The TCR-beta difference was not significant; alpha differences partly reflected length.

Germline V gene data show CDR1 as LNHDA and CDR2 as SQIVND (reference sequence). The CDR3 spans 15 residues. The junction had 11 bases not matched to a gene; V was cut back by 6 bases and J by 7 bases. This table comes from immunoSEQ multiplex PCR, and its TCRdb copy is limited to in-frame clones, with some not included. The data hold 35,000 to 45,000 clones, with approximately 94% observed a single time. About this clone: Its antigen is undetermined.

The receptor was derived from a donor aged 10-30 years with latent tuberculosis or without tuberculosis infection. Some clones in this sample may be carry-over from other donors' samples. Sequencing used PBMCs. V gene TRBV19 combines with J gene TRBJ2-7, with 11 bases that match TRBD1. The DNA of the CDR3 is TGTGCCAGTAGCCACCCCGGACAGGGGGCGCGAGAGCAGTACTTC. It codes for CASSHPGQGAREQYF.